This is a list of T cell receptor beta chains from one sample in a study of T cell changes during pregnancy in multiple sclerosis. Some clones are missing from TCRdb's copy, which holds only in-frame ones; the method was immunoSEQ multiplex PCR. The sample has around 80,000 clones; 94% are singletons. Sample: peripheral blood, taken in the second trimester of pregnancy. Source of these receptors: a female donor in good health, enrolled as a control in a pregnancy study. CDR3s leave out the opening cysteine and the closing phenylalanine or tryptophan. Size is omitted from some rows. Given values are once, few, many or a class for expanded clones.

CDR3	V	size
ASSQDAVPGEQY	TRBV4-1	NA
ASSRRLATGELF	TRBV28	NA
ASSLELGAEQY	TRBV11-2	NA
ASSLDRRVNQPQH	TRBV28	once
ASSQEGLAGEQF	TRBV4-1	once
ASSVTSGGSYNEQF	TRBV11-2	NA
ATSSDDRVRETQY	TRBV15	NA
ASKTVVNTEAF	TRBV28	NA
ASSERGNPRITGELF	TRBV27	NA
ASSPHAWTGGTDTQY	TRBV4-1	NA
AWGPDGDTEAF	TRBV30	NA
ASSLLAGGRMETQY	TRBV28	once
SARNSYEQY	TRBV20-1	NA
ASSHVGDRGATNEKLF	TRBV4-1	NA
ASSRHKETQY	TRBV21-1	NA